This T cell receptor beta chain was sequenced during a study of blood T cell repertoires in COVID-19. The V end was cut by 2 bases, the J end by 4 bases, with 9 bases between. This CDR3 comprises 14 residues. The germline CDR1 and CDR2 sequences are SGHAT and FQNNGV. As handled by the study authors: Quantification of nucleated cells was approximated via reference gene primer amplification. Clones were read by immunoSEQ multiplex PCR, and TCRdb kept only the in-frame ones, dropping some. V and J calls and clone size are given by that table; D and trimming were obtained from the DNA. The sample has hundreds of thousands of clones; roughly 90% are singletons. All enrollees were roughly 18 to 89 years old and from around 25 US areas.

The chain joins TRBV11-2 to TRBJ2-1; D remains unclear. The receptor was derived from a woman aged 25 to 39 who had recovered from COVID-19. The sample taken for sequencing was PBMCs or T cells enriched from blood (not recorded which). CDR3 sequence reads: CASSLSVHYNEQFF. CDR3 DNA sequence: TGTGCCAGCAGCTTATCGGTCCATTACAATGAGCAGTTCTTC.